This TCR beta chain was retrieved from a study of T cell clonotyping in hematopoietic cell transplantation. Regarding the study as a whole: Recipient TCR diversity dropped after transplant; expanded clonotypes rose from day 30 to 180. At the given depth, recipient repertoires were over 95% de novo clonotypes. Broader posttransplant TCR repertoire diversity was predicted by graft donor and pretransplant recipient Inverse Simpson Index values. Cells were unsorted, so CD4 and CD8 contributions were not separated.

Method: immunoSEQ multiplex PCR; TCRdb's copy keeps in-frame clones and lacks some. Of around 16,000 clones in the sample, roughly 90% were seen once. Germline CDR1 is MDHEN and CDR2 is SYDVKM. V was trimmed by 7 bases and J by 3 bases, leaving 22 bases between them. This CDR3 spans 16 amino acids. A note on this clone: The antigen is unknown.

The sequenced sample consisted of peripheral blood mononuclear cells. The source of this sequence is a man aged 45-65 years in good health. Some clones in this sample may be carry-over from other donors' samples. The rearrangement joins TRBV28 to TRBJ2-7, with D perhaps matching TRBD1 or TRBD2 (6 bases each). In nucleotides, the CDR3 is TGTGCCAGCAACCCGCCCCCTCAACAGGGACTCTACGAGCAGTACTTC. This gives the protein CASNPPPQQGLYEQYF.